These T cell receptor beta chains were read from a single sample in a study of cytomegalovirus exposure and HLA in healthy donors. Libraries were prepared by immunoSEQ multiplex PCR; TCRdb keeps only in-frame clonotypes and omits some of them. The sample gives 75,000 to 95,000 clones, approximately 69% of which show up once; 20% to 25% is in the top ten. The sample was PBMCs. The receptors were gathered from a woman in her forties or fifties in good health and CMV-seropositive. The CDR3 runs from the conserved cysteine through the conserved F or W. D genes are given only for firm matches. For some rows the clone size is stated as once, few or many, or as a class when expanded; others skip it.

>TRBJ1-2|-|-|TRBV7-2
CASSLDGGDYGYTF
TGTGCCAGCAGCTTAGATGGAGGGGACTATGGCTACACCTTC
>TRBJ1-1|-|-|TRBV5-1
CASSPYSMNTEAFF
TGCGCCAGCAGCCCATACAGCATGAACACTGAAGCTTTCTTT
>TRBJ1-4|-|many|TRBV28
CASSLLTAGLNEKLFF
TGTGCCAGCAGTTTATTAACGGCAGGGCTTAATGAAAAACTGTTTTTT
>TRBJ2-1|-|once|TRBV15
CATSRDRLSSYNEQFF
TGTGCCACCAGCAGAGATCGGTTATCCTCCTACAATGAGCAGTTCTTC
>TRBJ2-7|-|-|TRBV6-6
CASSSGAYEQYF
TGTGCCAGCAGTTCAGGCGCCTACGAGCAGTACTTC
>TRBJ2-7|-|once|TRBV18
CASSPRAGIYEQYF
TGTGCCAGCTCACCACGGGCGGGGATATACGAGCAGTACTTC
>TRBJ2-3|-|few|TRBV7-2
CASSLRYSHFTDTQYF
TGTGCCAGCAGCTTGCGGTATTCCCACTTCACAGATACGCAGTATTTT
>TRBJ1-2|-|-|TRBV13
CAGSSGTEDYGYTF
TGTGCCGGCAGCTCCGGGACTGAAGACTATGGCTACACCTTC
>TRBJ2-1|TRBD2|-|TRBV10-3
CATTGTSGGNNEQFF
TGTGCCACGACCGGGACTAGCGGGGGAAACAATGAGCAGTTCTTC
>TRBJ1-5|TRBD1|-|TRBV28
CASSPGQGFNQPQHF
TGTGCCAGCAGTCCCGGACAGGGGTTTAATCAGCCCCAGCATTTT
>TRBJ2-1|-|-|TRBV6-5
CASLSSANEQFF
TGTGCCAGCTTGTCTAGCGCCAATGAGCAGTTCTTC
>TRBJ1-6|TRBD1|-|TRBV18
CASSPLGGQGALVESPLHF
TGTGCCAGCTCACCACTGGGGGGACAGGGGGCCTTGGTGGAATCACCCCTCCACTTT
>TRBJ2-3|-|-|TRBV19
CASSILQGISTDTQYF
TGTGCCAGTAGTATTTTGCAGGGGATAAGCACAGATACGCAGTATTTT
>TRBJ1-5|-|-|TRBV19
CASSSSTGGDQPQHF
TGTGCCAGTAGTTCCTCCACCGGCGGTGATCAGCCCCAGCATTTT
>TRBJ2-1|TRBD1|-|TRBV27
CASSWGQGANNEQFF
TGTGCCAGCAGTTGGGGACAGGGGGCAAACAATGAGCAGTTCTTC
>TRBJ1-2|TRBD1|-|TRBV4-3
CASSQDVGQGLDGYTF
TGCGCCAGCAGCCAAGATGTGGGACAGGGTTTGGATGGCTACACCTTC
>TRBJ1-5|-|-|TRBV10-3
CATRVTGLEPQHF
TGTGCCACGCGAGTAACAGGGTTGGAGCCCCAGCATTTT
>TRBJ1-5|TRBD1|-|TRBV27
CASSLWGTGGQPQHF
TGTGCCAGCAGTTTATGGGGGACAGGAGGGCAGCCCCAGCATTTT
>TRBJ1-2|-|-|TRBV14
CASSQEWSYGYTF
TGTGCCAGCAGCCAAGAATGGAGCTATGGCTACACCTTC
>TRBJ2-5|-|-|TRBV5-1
CASVRSGGGLPHF
TGCGCCAGCGTTCGGTCTGGGGGCGGGCTTCCCCACTTC
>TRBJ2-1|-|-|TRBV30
CAWSGDLSSYNEQFF
TGTGCCTGGAGCGGGGACTTGAGCTCCTACAATGAGCAGTTCTTC
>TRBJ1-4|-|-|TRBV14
CASSQVGGNEKLFF
TGTGCCAGCAGCCAAGTCGGAGGGAATGAAAAACTGTTTTTT
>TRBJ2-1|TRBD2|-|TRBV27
CASSLNGGTSGGNNEQFF
TGTGCCAGCAGTTTGAATGGGGGGACTAGCGGGGGAAACAATGAGCAGTTCTTC
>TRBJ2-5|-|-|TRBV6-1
CASSESSSTQTQYF
TGTGCCAGCAGTGAGTCAAGCTCCACGCAGACCCAGTACTTC
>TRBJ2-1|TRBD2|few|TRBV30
CAWSVGFGTSGEQFF
TGTGCCTGGAGTGTAGGGTTCGGGACTAGCGGGGAGCAGTTCTTC
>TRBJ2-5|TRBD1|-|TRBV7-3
CASSPGTGLVETQYF
TGTGCCAGCAGCCCGGGGACAGGGTTGGTGGAGACCCAGTACTTC
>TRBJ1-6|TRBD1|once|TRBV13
CASSWGDREVSPLHF
TGTGCCAGCAGTTGGGGGGACAGGGAAGTATCACCCCTCCACTTT
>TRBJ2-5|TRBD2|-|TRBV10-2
CASAQGRLAGTQETQYF
TGCGCCAGCGCCCAAGGGAGACTAGCGGGGACCCAAGAGACCCAGTACTTC
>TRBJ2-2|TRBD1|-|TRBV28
CASSFQGARTGELFF
TGTGCCAGCAGTTTCCAGGGGGCGCGCACCGGGGAGCTGTTTTTT
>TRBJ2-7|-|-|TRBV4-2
CASSQEHGGFYEQYF
TGTGCCAGCAGCCAGGAACATGGGGGGTTCTACGAGCAGTACTTC
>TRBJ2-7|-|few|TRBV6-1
CASSSFLGRVYEQYF
TGTGCCAGCAGTTCTTTCCTCGGCAGGGTTTACGAGCAGTACTTC
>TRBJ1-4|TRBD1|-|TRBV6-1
CASRRDSLNEKLFF
TGTGCCAGCCGTAGGGACAGCCTGAATGAAAAACTGTTTTTT
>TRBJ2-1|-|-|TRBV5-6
CASSLRGISYNEQFF
TGTGCCAGCAGCTTGCGGGGAATATCCTACAATGAGCAGTTCTTC
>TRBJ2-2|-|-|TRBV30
CAWTLGGRNTGELFF
TGTGCCTGGACCCTAGGTGGTAGGAACACCGGGGAGCTGTTTTTT
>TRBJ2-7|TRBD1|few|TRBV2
CASSGPTSTGTAYEQYF
TGTGCCAGCAGCGGACCGACGAGCACCGGGACAGCCTACGAGCAGTACTTC
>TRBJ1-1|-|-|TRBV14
CASSQRQVNTEAFF
TGTGCCAGCAGCCAGCGACAGGTGAACACTGAAGCTTTCTTT
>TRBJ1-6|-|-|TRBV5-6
CASSQQGVNSPLHF
TGTGCCAGCAGCCAACAGGGTGTGAATTCACCCCTCCACTTT
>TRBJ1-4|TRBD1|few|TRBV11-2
CASSLPQGDNEKLFF
TGTGCCAGCAGCCTCCCGCAGGGGGATAATGAAAAACTGTTTTTT
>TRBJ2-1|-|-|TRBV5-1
CASSLRPGDNEQFF
TGCGCCAGCAGCTTGAGGCCGGGAGACAATGAGCAGTTCTTC
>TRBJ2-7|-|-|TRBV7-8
CASSPRSGGAGSYEQYF
TGTGCCAGCAGCCCCAGATCAGGCGGGGCTGGATCCTACGAGCAGTACTTC
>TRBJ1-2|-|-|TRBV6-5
CASSESANYGYTF
TGTGCCAGCAGTGAATCAGCTAACTATGGCTACACCTTC
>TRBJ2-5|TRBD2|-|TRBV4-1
CASSQGTSFETQYF
TGCGCCAGCAGCCAGGGGACTAGTTTTGAGACCCAGTACTTC
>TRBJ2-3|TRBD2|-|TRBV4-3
CASSQRGLAETDTQYF
TGCGCCAGCAGCCAACGTGGACTAGCCGAAACAGATACGCAGTATTTT
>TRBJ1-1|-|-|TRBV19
CASSPREGVNTEAFF
TGTGCCAGTAGTCCCCGAGAGGGAGTGAACACTGAAGCTTTCTTT
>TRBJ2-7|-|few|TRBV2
CASVSPLSSYEQYF
TGTGCCAGCGTGTCCCCTTTATCCTCCTACGAGCAGTACTTC
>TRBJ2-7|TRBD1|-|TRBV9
CASSVATGGEQYF
TGTGCCAGCAGCGTAGCGACAGGGGGAGAGCAGTACTTC
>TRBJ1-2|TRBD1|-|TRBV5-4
CASSFDSTGADGYTF
TGTGCCAGCAGCTTTGACTCGACAGGGGCGGATGGCTACACCTTC
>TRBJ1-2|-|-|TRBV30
CAWSVGGGQAYGYTF
TGTGCCTGGAGTGTAGGGGGGGGACAAGCCTATGGCTACACCTTC
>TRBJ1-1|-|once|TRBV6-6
CASSYSWTDMNTEAFF
TGTGCCAGCAGTTACTCCTGGACAGACATGAACACTGAAGCTTTCTTT
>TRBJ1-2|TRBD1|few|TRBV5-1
CASSLDKGASYGYTF
TGCGCCAGCAGCTTGGATAAGGGGGCATCCTATGGCTACACCTTC
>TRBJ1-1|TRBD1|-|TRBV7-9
CASSRQGDTEAFF
TGTGCCAGCAGCCGACAGGGGGACACTGAAGCTTTCTTT
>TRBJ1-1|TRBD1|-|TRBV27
CASSPWDRVNTEAFF
TGTGCCAGCAGTCCCTGGGACAGGGTAAACACTGAAGCTTTCTTT